The TCR beta chain under discussion was sequenced for a study of T cells after yellow fever vaccination. CDR1 is ENHRY, CDR2 SYGVKD, per germline. The CDR3 is made up of 13 amino acids. Trimming removed 2 bases from V and 7 bases from J, with 10 bases in between. Points from the study as a whole: The secondary response peaked faster, at day 5 versus 15, but was weaker. Reappearing after the booster were most of the clones from primary vaccination (roughly 95% CD4, 85% to 90% CD8).

5'RACE template switching added a universal primer site and UMIs to TCR cDNA. TCRdb recomputed calls from the 5' RACE reads with MiXCR, one row per CDR3 protein. This table holds 450,000 to 550,000 distinct CDR3 sequences, roughly 19% found once. Regarding this clonotype: Its cognate antigen is unknown.

This sequence was found in a young man who received the YFV17D yellow fever vaccine. V usage is TRBV10-3 and J usage is TRBJ2-3; D tentatively fits TRBD1 or TRBD2 (7 bases each). The sequenced sample was PBMCs, obtained 15 days after the yellow fever booster vaccination. The DNA for the CDR3 is TGTGCCATCAGTGAGCAGGGGGGGAATACGCAGTATTTT. Its translation is CAISEQGGNTQYF.